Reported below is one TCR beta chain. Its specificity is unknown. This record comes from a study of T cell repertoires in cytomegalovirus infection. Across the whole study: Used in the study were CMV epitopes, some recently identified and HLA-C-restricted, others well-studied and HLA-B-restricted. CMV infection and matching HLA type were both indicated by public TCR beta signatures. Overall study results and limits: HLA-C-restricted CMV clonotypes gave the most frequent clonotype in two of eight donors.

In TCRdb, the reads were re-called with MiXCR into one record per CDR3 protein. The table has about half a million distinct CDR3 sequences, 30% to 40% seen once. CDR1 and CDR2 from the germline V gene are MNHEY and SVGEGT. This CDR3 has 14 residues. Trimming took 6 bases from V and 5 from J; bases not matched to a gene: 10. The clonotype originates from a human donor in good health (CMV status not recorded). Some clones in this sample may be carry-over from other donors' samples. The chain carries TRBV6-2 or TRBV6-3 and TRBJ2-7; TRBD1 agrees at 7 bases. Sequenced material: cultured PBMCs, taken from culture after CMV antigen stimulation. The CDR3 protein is CASRLAVGGHEQYF. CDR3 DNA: TGTGCCAGCAGGCTCGCGGTAGGGGGCCACGAGCAGTACTTC.